These 27 T cell receptor beta chains share one sample of origin, sequenced in a study of a mutant IDH1 vaccine in newly diagnosed glioma. Specified time point: week 23, last vaccination. What each vaccine dose contained was 300 ug of mutant IDH1 20-mer peptide, accompanied by topical imiquimod. The antigens of these receptors remain unknown. Sequenced by immunoSEQ multiplex PCR; TCRdb stores in-frame clones only, minus some. This table holds over 55,000 clones, roughly 81% found once. The sequences come from PBMCs, collected from a glioma patient whose treatment included an IDH1 peptide vaccine. Receptor source: a woman aged 40 to 50 with glioma. Some clones in this sample may be carry-over from other donors' samples.

The chain combines TRBV11-2 with TRBJ2-7; maybe TRBD2 (6 bases). The CDR3 extends over 15 amino acids. The V gene lost 2 bases and the J gene lost 0 bases, with 11 bases spanning the gap. Per the germline V gene, CDR1 is SGHAT and CDR2 is FQNNGV. In nucleotides, the CDR3 is TGTGCCAGCAGCTTAAGGCGGGGAGCCTCCTACGAGCAGTACTTC. Protein product: CASSLRRGASYEQYF.

The table lists this clone with a few counts. This chain connects TRBV5-1 to TRBJ2-3; perhaps TRBD2 as D (5 bases). Germline CDR1 reads SGHRS; CDR2 reads YFSETQ. This CDR3 region has 13 residues. The V and J ends lost 3 bases and 2 bases respectively, with 7 bases between them. For the CDR3, the DNA is TGCGCCAGCAGCTGGACTGTCACAGATACGCAGTATTTT. This sequence encodes CASSWTVTDTQYF.

This rearrangement joins TRBV7-2 to TRBJ1-1; no clear D. The CDR3 consists of 13 residues. Per germline, CDR1 SGHTA and CDR2 FQGNSA. The ends were cut back, 4 bases at V and 4 bases at J, with 10 bases in the middle. The CDR3 reads CASSSQGSTEAFF. CDR3 DNA sequence: TGTGCCAGCAGCTCCCAAGGGAGCACTGAAGCTTTCTTT. The whole variable domain, remainder taken from reference TRBV7-2 and TRBJ1-1, is GAGVSQSPSNKVTEKGKDVELRCDPISGHTALYWYRQSLGQGLEFLIYFQGNSAPDKSGLPSDRFSAERTGGSVSTLTIQRTQQEDSAVYLCASSSQGSTEAFFGQGTRLTVV.

This clone occurred a few times. V is TRBV29-1 and J is TRBJ1-1, with D perhaps TRBD1 (5 bases). Germline-derived CDR1 and CDR2 are SQVTM and ANQGSEA. CDR3 size: 14 residues. V was trimmed by 7 bases and J by 0 bases, leaving 15 bases between them. The CDR3 spells CSAIKGPMNTEAFF. CDR3 bases: TGCAGCGCTATAAAGGGACCGATGAACACTGAAGCTTTCTTT.

This clone has only one observation. This sequence joins TRBV5-1 and TRBJ2-7; 8 bases align to TRBD2. Trimming took 6 bases from V and 6 from J; bases not matched to a gene: 14. CDR1 is SGHRS, CDR2 YFSETQ, per germline. The CDR3 runs 15 residues. In DNA, the CDR3 is TGCGCCAGCACCTCACTTAGCGGGGCTTGGGTCGAGCAGTACTTC. Amino acid sequence: CASTSLSGAWVEQYF. Full variable domain (rest looked up from reference TRBV5-1 and TRBJ2-7): KAGVTQTPRYLIKTRGQQVTLSCSPISGHRSVSWYQQTPGQGLQFLFEYFSETQRNKGNFPGRFSGRQFSNSRSEMNVSTLELGDSALYLCASTSLSGAWVEQYFGPGTRLTVT.

The chain joins TRBV30 to TRBJ1-6; D remains unclear. From germline, CDR1 is GTSNPN and CDR2 SVGIG (reference sequence). The CDR3 has 14 residues. V was clipped by 1 base and J by 8 bases, with 12 bases between them. Written as DNA, the CDR3 is TGTGCCTGGAGTGCTACGTCGTTTGATTCACCCCTCCACTTT. Translation gives CAWSATSFDSPLHF.

The V call is TRBV13, the J call TRBJ2-1, with D uncertain. Between the trimmed V and J ends, which lost 5 bases and 0 bases, there was a span of 11 bases. The CDR3 extends over 15 amino acids. In germline, CDR1 is PRHDT, CDR2 FYEKMQ (reference sequence). CDR3 coding DNA: TGTGCCAGCAGCCCAAATTTGCCCTCCTACAATGAGCAGTTCTTC. Protein: CASSPNLPSYNEQFF. Using reference TRBV13 and TRBJ2-1 for the parts outside the CDR3, the full variable domain is AAGVIQSPRHLIKEKRETATLKCYPIPRHDTVYWYQQGPGQDPQFLISFYEKMQSDKGSIPDRFSAQQFSDYHSELNMSSLELGDSALYFCASSPNLPSYNEQFFGPGTRLTVL.

CDR3 sequence (DNA): TGTGCCAGTAGTTATTGGGACACCGGGGAGCTGTTTTTT. This encodes CASSYWDTGELFF. The genes are TRBV19 and TRBJ2-2; D remains ambiguous. The V end was cut by 5 bases, the J end by 3 bases, with 7 bases between. The CDR3 loop spans 13 amino acids. Germline-derived CDR1 and CDR2 are LNHDA and SQIVND (reference sequence).

The genes are TRBV7-7 and TRBJ2-1; 8 bases are shared with TRBD2. The V gene's germline CDR1 is SSHAT and CDR2 FNYEAQ (reference sequence). This CDR3 has 13 amino acids. The CDR3 protein is CASSTGGGNEQFF. CDR3 DNA sequence: TGTGCTAGCTCAACCGGGGGGGGAAATGAGCAGTTCTTC.

The V call is TRBV7-6, the J call TRBJ1-3; no reliable D call. V dropped 5 bases and J dropped 4 bases, with 21 bases sitting between them. The CDR3 spans 17 residues. CDR1 and CDR2 (germline): SGHVS, FNYEAQ. DNA of the CDR3: TGTGCCAGCAGCCCTCCCCCCGGGCCGAGGGCAGGAAACACCATATATTTT. Translated, it gives CASSPPPGPRAGNTIYF.

The gene calls are TRBV7-2 and TRBJ2-2; 7 bases map to TRBD1. Looked up from germline, CDR1 is SGHTA and CDR2 is FQGNSA. The J segment lost 3 bases and the V segment lost 2 bases, leaving 3 bases of the junction unmatched. This CDR3 has 15 residues. The DNA for the CDR3 is TGTGCCAGCAGCTTAATAGGGGGCGACACCGGGGAGCTGTTTTTT. Protein: CASSLIGGDTGELFF. Supplemented by reference TRBV7-2 and TRBJ2-2, the full variable domain reads GAGVSQSPSNKVTEKGKDVELRCDPISGHTALYWYRQSLGQGLEFLIYFQGNSAPDKSGLPSDRFSAERTGGSVSTLTIQRTQQEDSAVYLCASSLIGGDTGELFFGEGSRLTVL.

J is TRBJ1-5 and V is TRBV19; weak D call: TRBD1 (5 bases). V shed 4 bases and J shed 1 base, with 8 bases lying between them. Germline CDR1 and CDR2: LNHDA and SQIVND (reference sequence). The length of the CDR3 is 14 residues. Here the CDR3 reads CASSNRDSNQPQHF. The CDR3 nucleotides read TGTGCCAGTAGTAACCGGGACAGCAATCAGCCCCAGCATTTT.

The genes are TRBV6-5 and TRBJ1-1; D is possibly TRBD1 (6 bases). Germline-derived CDR1 and CDR2 are MNHEY and SVGAGI. The V end lost 4 bases, the J end lost 3 bases, and 9 bases lay between the germline ends. CDR3 length equals 13 residues. The CDR3 region has the DNA TGTGCCAGCAGTTTAGGACAGTACACTGAAGCTTTCTTT. Translation: CASSLGQYTEAFF.

The chain joins TRBV6-5 to TRBJ1-6; 8 bases are shared with TRBD1. V dropped 6 bases and J dropped 13; count of bases not matched to a gene: 11. The CDR3 loop spans 14 amino acids. Per the germline V gene, CDR1 is MNHEY and CDR2 is SVGAGI. The CDR3 DNA reads TGTGCCAGCAGCCGCGGGACAGGCCGCGGGCCCCTCCACTTT. Amino acids: CASSRGTGRGPLHF.

V is TRBV7-9 and J is TRBJ1-4; D perhaps matches TRBD1 (6 bases). The CDR3 sequence is 15 residues long. Trimming cost V 1 base and J 7 bases, with 13 bases left between them. Germline CDR1 and CDR2: SEHNR and FQNEAQ (reference sequence). CDR3 sequence: CASSLEGGHGEKLFF. CDR3 DNA sequence: TGTGCCAGCAGCTTAGAGGGGGGGCACGGTGAAAAACTGTTTTTT. Supplemented by reference TRBV7-9 and TRBJ1-4, the full variable domain reads DTGVSQNPRHKITKRGQNVTFRCDPISEHNRLYWYRQTLGQGPEFLTYFQNEAQLEKSRLLSDRFSAERPKGSFSTLEIQRTEQGDSAMYLCASSLEGGHGEKLFFGSGTQLSVL.

V and J are TRBV18 and TRBJ1-4; 7 bases are shared with TRBD1. This CDR3 has 17 residues. V shed 2 bases and J 0 bases; nucleotides not matched to a gene: 6. Per the germline V gene, CDR1 is KGHSH and CDR2 is LQKENI. The CDR3 protein is CASSPRGGPATNEKLFF. The DNA of the CDR3 is TGTGCCAGCTCACCAAGAGGGGGCCCCGCAACTAATGAAAAACTGTTTTTT.

In this sample, this clone turned up a few times. This chain uses TRBV5-4 with TRBJ2-3; 7 bases are a match to TRBD1. Germline-derived CDR1 and CDR2 are SGHNT and YYREEE (reference sequence). This CDR3 has 13 residues. J was trimmed by 5 bases and V by 9 bases; bases with no gene match: 9. The CDR3 reads CATRQGAEDTQYF. DNA of the CDR3: TGTGCCACCCGACAGGGTGCAGAAGATACGCAGTATTTT. Using reference TRBV5-4 and TRBJ2-3 for the parts outside the CDR3, the full variable domain is ETGVTQSPTHLIKTRGQQVTLRCSSQSGHNTVSWYQQALGQGPQFIFQYYREEENGRGNFPPRFSGLQFPNYSSELNVNALELDDSALYLCATRQGAEDTQYFGPGTRLTVL.

This clone turned up a few times. V usage is TRBV25-1 and J usage is TRBJ2-2; D is unclear. The V gene's germline CDR1 is MGHDK and CDR2 SYGVNS. This CDR3 spans 11 amino acids. V shed 6 bases and J shed 3 bases, with 2 bases lying between them. The CDR3 loop is CASRDTGELFF. CDR3 sequence (DNA): TGTGCCAGCAGGGACACCGGGGAGCTGTTTTTT. The whole variable domain, filled in from reference TRBV25-1 and TRBJ2-2, reads EADIYQTPRYLVIGTGKKITLECSQTMGHDKMYWYQQDPGMELHLIHYSYGVNSTEKGDLSSESTVSRIRTEHFPLTLESARPSHTSQYLCASRDTGELFFGEGSRLTVL.

This clone was recorded a few times. CDR3 sequence (DNA): TGCGCCAGCAGCTTGACGCTCTCCTATAATTCACCCCTCCACTTT. This encodes CASSLTLSYNSPLHF. The V gene is TRBV5-1, the J gene TRBJ1-6; D remains unclear. The CDR3 has 15 amino acids. The V gene's germline CDR1 is SGHRS and CDR2 YFSETQ. Deletions cut 1 base from V and 0 bases from J, with 5 bases between.

In this sample, this clone turned up once. The CDR3 sequence: CASSTDRAYEQYF. DNA of the CDR3: TGTGCCAGTAGCACCGACAGGGCCTACGAGCAGTACTTC. V gene TRBV19 combines with J gene TRBJ2-7, with 7 bases aligning to TRBD1. CDR3 size: 13 residues. The J segment lost 2 bases and the V segment lost 6 bases, leaving 4 bases of the junction unmatched. CDR1 and CDR2 from the germline V gene are LNHDA and SQIVND (reference sequence).

The rearrangement joins TRBV6-5 to TRBJ2-7; tentative D call: TRBD2 (5 bases). The ends were cut back, 0 bases at V and 1 base at J, with 7 bases in the middle. Germline values: CDR1 MNHEY, CDR2 SVGAGI. The CDR3 runs to 14 residues. In DNA, the CDR3 is TGTGCCAGCAGTTACTCGAGGGTTTCCTACGAGCAGTACTTC. It is translated as CASSYSRVSYEQYF.

The chain employs TRBV6-6 and TRBJ1-2; no definite D call. The CDR3 sequence is 15 residues long. Germline loops: CDR1 MNHNY, CDR2 SVGAGI (reference sequence). The V and J ends lost 6 bases and 1 base respectively, with 15 bases between them. The CDR3 reads CASSRSLGSNYGYTF. DNA of the CDR3: TGTGCCAGCAGCCGCAGTCTCGGGAGTAACTATGGCTACACCTTC.

The chain carries TRBV19 and TRBJ1-2; no reliable D call. CDR3 length equals 16 residues. CDR1 LNHDA and CDR2 SQIVND come from the germline V gene (reference sequence). Deletions cut 4 bases from V and 4 bases from J, with 19 bases between. The CDR3 DNA reads as TGTGCCAGTAGTACCTGGAACTTCGAGGCGGGCTATGGCTACACCTTC. The encoded protein is CASSTWNFEAGYGYTF. Together with reference TRBV19 and TRBJ1-2, the CDR3 gives the full variable domain: DGGITQSPKYLFRKEGQNVTLSCEQNLNHDAMYWYRQDPGQGLRLIYYSQIVNDFQKGDIAEGYSVSREKKESFPLTVTSAQKNPTAFYLCASSTWNFEAGYGYTFGSGTRLTVV.

V usage is TRBV6-6 and J usage is TRBJ1-2, with no clear D. The germline V and J ends were trimmed by 1 base and 7 bases, with 13 bases remaining between them. The CDR3 is made up of 14 amino acids. Germline loops: CDR1 MNHNY, CDR2 SVGAGI (reference sequence). CDR3 nucleotide sequence: TGTGCCAGCAGTTACTTCGAATCCGTGGGTGGCTACACCTTC. Residues: CASSYFESVGGYTF.

This chain joins TRBV19 and TRBJ1-2; D is ambiguous. The CDR3 extends over 12 amino acids. The germline V and J ends were trimmed by 6 bases and 8 bases, with 13 bases remaining between them. Germline V gives CDR1 LNHDA, CDR2 SQIVND (reference sequence). The CDR3 DNA follows: TGTGCCAGTAGCCATAGCCCTGGAGGCTACACCTTC. Its protein is CASSHSPGGYTF. The full variable domain, completed using reference TRBV19 and TRBJ1-2, is DGGITQSPKYLFRKEGQNVTLSCEQNLNHDAMYWYRQDPGQGLRLIYYSQIVNDFQKGDIAEGYSVSREKKESFPLTVTSAQKNPTAFYLCASSHSPGGYTFGSGTRLTVV.

This clone was detected only once. This rearrangement joins TRBV9 to TRBJ1-4, with a possible D match to TRBD1 (6 bases). Germline V CDR1 and CDR2: SGDLS, YYNGEE. The germline V and J ends were trimmed by 0 bases and 7 bases, with 16 bases remaining between them. The CDR3 sequence is 16 residues long. CDR3 nucleotides: TGTGCCAGCAGCGTAGACGGGGGGGGCGTGGGTGAAAAACTGTTTTTT. Its protein product is CASSVDGGGVGEKLFF.

This chain uses TRBV4-1 with TRBJ2-1; TRBD2 agrees at 12 bases. After removal of 5 bases from V and 4 bases from J, the junction contained 6 bases not matched to a gene. The CDR3 spans 16 residues. Germline V lookup: CDR1 MGHRA, CDR2 YSYEKL. CDR3 sequence reads: CASSYPTSGGYNEQFF. The CDR3 region has the DNA TGCGCCAGCAGCTACCCAACTAGCGGGGGGTACAATGAGCAGTTCTTC.